What follows are 21 T cell receptor beta chains derived from one specimen sequenced in a study of response to subunit inactivated influenza vaccine. A single record per CDR3 protein comes from TCRdb applying MiXCR to the RT-PCR reads. Found here are about 650,000 distinct CDR3 sequences, 14% of them singletons; the top ten hold 7.5% to 8%. This specimen was PBMCs from blood, taken less than 15 days before vaccination. Every receptor here comes from a man aged 50-60 years who received an inactivated influenza vaccine.

The rearrangement joins TRBV6-1 to TRBJ1-5; TRBD1 aligns across 7 bases. With 9 bases clipped from V and 0 bases from J, the junction kept 11 bases outside the gene matches. Per germline, CDR1 MNHNS and CDR2 SASEGT. This CDR3 contains 16 residues. CDR3 DNA: TGTGCCAGTAAAAAGGACAGGCTTAGTAGCAATCAGCCCCAGCATTTT. Protein product: CASKKDRLSSNQPQHF.

This clonotype was counted a few times. The chain joins TRBV12-3 or TRBV12-4 to TRBJ2-1, with D possibly TRBD1 on 6 matching bases. The CDR3 runs to 17 residues. V was trimmed by 5 bases and J by 4 bases, leaving 21 bases between them. The CDR3 reads CASSRTGTTTRYNEQFF. The CDR3 region has the DNA TGTGCCAGCAGTCGTACCGGGACAACGACACGATACAATGAGCAGTTCTTC.

The chain is built from TRBV6-1 and TRBJ2-5, with 7 bases aligning to TRBD1. CDR1 is MNHNS and CDR2 is SASEGT in the germline V gene. CDR3 size: 15 residues. The junction had 9 bases not matched to a gene; V was cut back by 3 bases and J by 5 bases. The CDR3 sequence: CASSEERGPWETQYF. The CDR3 DNA sequence: TGTGCCAGCAGTGAGGAGAGGGGGCCCTGGGAGACCCAGTACTTC.

The chain employs TRBV11-1 and TRBJ2-7; D could derive from TRBD1 or TRBD2 (5 bases each). The CDR3 totals 16 residues. Between the trimmed V and J ends, which lost 0 bases and 4 bases, there was a span of 16 bases. Germline assignment: CDR1 SGHAT and CDR2 FQDESV (reference sequence). The CDR3 reads CASSLANRLDSYEQYF. CDR3 bases: TGTGCCAGCAGCTTAGCCAACAGGTTGGACTCGTACGAGCAGTACTTC.

This clonotype was picked up a small number of times. This chain joins TRBV4-3 and TRBJ2-3, with D possibly matching TRBD2 (6 bases). V was shortened by 4 bases and J by 2 bases, with 19 bases between the two germline ends. Germline V gene lookup returns CDR1 LGHNA and CDR2 YSLEER. This CDR3 is 17 amino acids long. CDR3 nucleotide sequence: TGCGCCAGCAGCCGCCTAGCGCCGGGATCCCTCACAGATACGCAGTATTTT. Translation: CASSRLAPGSLTDTQYF.

This clonotype was recorded a few times. This rearrangement joins TRBV7-9 to TRBJ1-5; D is possibly TRBD1 (5 bases). In germline, CDR1 is SEHNR, CDR2 FQNEAQ (reference sequence). The CDR3 spans 14 residues. V lost 4 bases to trimming and J lost 3 bases, with 10 bases between them. CDR3 nucleotides: TGTGCCAGCAGCTCCGACAGATTCAATCAGCCCCAGCATTTT. Residues: CASSSDRFNQPQHF. The variable domain in full, completed from reference TRBV7-9 and TRBJ1-5, reads DTGVSQNPRHKITKRGQNVTFRCDPISEHNRLYWYRQTLGQGPEFLTYFQNEAQLEKSRLLSDRFSAERPKGSFSTLEIQRTEQGDSAMYLCASSSDRFNQPQHFGDGTRLSIL.

The chain couples TRBV9 to TRBJ2-2, with D possibly matching TRBD2 (7 bases). The V and J ends lost 3 bases and 0 bases respectively, with 12 bases between them. CDR1 and CDR2 from the germline V gene are SGDLS and YYNGEE. The CDR3 runs to 16 residues. DNA for the CDR3: TGTGCCAGCAGCGCGCGGGGGCAACCGAACACCGGGGAGCTGTTTTTT. Encoded protein: CASSARGQPNTGELFF.

This chain links TRBV7-2 with TRBJ2-1; the D gene is possibly TRBD1 (7 bases). Trimming shortened V by 5 bases and J by 3 bases, and 14 bases separated the two germline ends. CDR1 and CDR2 from the germline V gene are SGHTA and FQGNSA. The CDR3 totals 15 residues. The CDR3 region has the DNA TGTGCCAGCAGCCGGGGGACAGTCATCTACAATGAGCAGTTCTTC. It codes for CASSRGTVIYNEQFF.

The V and J genes are TRBV7-2 and TRBJ2-4, with D possibly being TRBD1 (5 bases). In germline, CDR1 is SGHTA, CDR2 FQGNSA. V was pared by 1 base and J by 7 bases, with 11 bases between. This CDR3 comprises 14 residues. CDR3 protein: CASSLGFPGNIQYF. In DNA form, the CDR3 reads TGTGCCAGCAGCTTAGGTTTCCCAGGGAACATTCAGTACTTC.

This clonotype came up a few times. J is TRBJ2-7 and V is TRBV5-1; the D gene is possibly TRBD2 (5 bases). CDR1 and CDR2 (germline): SGHRS, YFSETQ. This CDR3 has 15 residues. Trimming pared 0 bases from V and 5 bases from J, leaving 15 bases between. Here the CDR3 reads CASSLGPSGNNEQYF. CDR3 coding DNA: TGCGCCAGCAGCTTGGGGCCGTCGGGGAACAACGAGCAGTACTTC.

This rearrangement joins TRBV10-3 to TRBJ2-7; possibly TRBD2 for D (5 bases). Germline V gives CDR1 ENHRY, CDR2 SYGVKD. The CDR3 sequence is 11 residues long. Trimming took 3 bases from V and 8 from J, leaving 8 bases between them. The CDR3 sequence: CAISERDQQYF. The CDR3 DNA is TGTGCCATCAGTGAACGGGATCAGCAGTACTTC.

The chain is built from TRBV29-1 and TRBJ2-5, with D perhaps given as TRBD1 or TRBD2 (6 bases each). Germline CDR1 reads SQVTM; CDR2 reads ANQGSEA. Trimming took 4 bases from V and 4 from J, leaving 13 bases between them. CDR3 size: 13 residues. CDR3: CSVGQGTRETQYF. The CDR3 coding sequence is TGCAGCGTTGGTCAGGGGACTCGAGAGACCCAGTACTTC.

This clonotype was counted a few times. This chain connects TRBV6-2 or TRBV6-3 to TRBJ2-7; 8 bases fit TRBD1. Germline loops: CDR1 MNHEY, CDR2 SVGEGT. CDR3 length: 17 residues. With 2 bases clipped from V and 0 bases from J, the junction kept 9 bases outside the gene matches. CDR3 DNA: TGTGCCAGCAGTTACACTCTGGACAGGGCGAGCTCCTACGAGCAGTACTTC. Translated, it gives CASSYTLDRASSYEQYF.

The chain carries TRBV4-1 and TRBJ2-7, with D possibly TRBD1 on 5 matching bases. The CDR3 spans 15 residues. V dropped 1 base and J dropped 3 bases, with 13 bases sitting between them. Germline V gives CDR1 MGHRA, CDR2 YSYEKL. CDR3 sequence reads: CASSQVWQGHYEQYF. CDR3 nucleotides: TGCGCCAGCAGCCAAGTTTGGCAGGGCCACTACGAGCAGTACTTC.

V gene TRBV5-1 combines with J gene TRBJ2-1, with TRBD1 matching over 12 bases. CDR1 is SGHRS and CDR2 is YFSETQ in the germline V gene. CDR3 length: 16 residues. V dropped 2 bases and J dropped 8; count of bases not matched to a gene: 8. CDR3 region: CASSLAPGTGGDEQFF. The DNA of the CDR3 is TGCGCCAGCAGCTTAGCCCCCGGGACAGGGGGCGATGAGCAGTTCTTC.

This clonotype was seen ten or more times. J is TRBJ1-4 and V is TRBV6-5; tentatively, D is TRBD1 (5 bases). In germline, CDR1 is MNHEY, CDR2 SVGAGI. The CDR3 loop spans 16 amino acids. V gave up 2 bases and J gave up 0 bases, with 10 bases separating them. The CDR3: CASSYEGPATNEKLFF. The CDR3 DNA follows: TGTGCCAGCAGTTACGAGGGACCAGCAACTAATGAAAAACTGTTTTTT.

This clonotype showed up just a few times. V gene TRBV20-1 combines with J gene TRBJ2-1; 9 bases line up with TRBD2. CDR1 and CDR2 (germline): DFQATT, SNEGSKA (reference sequence). The CDR3 is made up of 16 amino acids. Germline trimming cut 0 bases from V and 4 bases from J; bases unmatched to any gene: 7. The CDR3 bases are TGCAGTGCTAGAGATACCCTAGCGGGATTGTACAATGAGCAGTTCTTC. Amino acids: CSARDTLAGLYNEQFF.

This clonotype was counted at least ten times. The chain uses TRBV2 and TRBJ2-2; TRBD2 matches 7 bases. Germline V gene data show CDR1 as SNHLY and CDR2 as FYNNEI. With 7 bases clipped from V and 4 bases from J, the junction kept 6 bases outside the gene matches. This CDR3 contains 14 residues. CDR3 protein: CASTRGSTTGELFF. The CDR3 DNA follows: TGTGCCAGCACTCGCGGGAGTACCACCGGGGAGCTGTTTTTT.

This clonotype was counted a few times. V is TRBV6-5 and J is TRBJ2-7; 7 bases map to TRBD1. J gave up 6 bases and V 2 bases, and 7 bases lay outside the gene matches. CDR1 is MNHEY and CDR2 is SVGAGI in the germline V gene. CDR3 length: 14 amino acids. In DNA form, the CDR3 reads TGTGCCAGCAGTTACATTCAGGGGGATGTCGAGCAGTACTTC. This sequence encodes CASSYIQGDVEQYF.

This clonotype was counted ten times or more. V and J are TRBV20-1 and TRBJ2-3; 13 bases map to TRBD2. Germline V lookup: CDR1 DFQATT, CDR2 SNEGSKA (reference sequence). Trimming at V came to 1 base and at J to 3 bases, leaving 1 base not matched to a gene. This CDR3 has 15 residues. DNA for the CDR3: TGCAGTGCTAGAGGACTAGCGGGAGGTACAGATACGCAGTATTTT. Translating gives CSARGLAGGTDTQYF.

This chain joins TRBV15 and TRBJ2-5; the match to TRBD1 covers 10 bases. V dropped 4 bases and J dropped 5; count of bases not matched to a gene: 10. The CDR3 length is 16 residues. CDR1 and CDR2 from the germline V gene are LNHNV and YYDKDF (reference sequence). The CDR3 DNA is TGTGCCACCAGCATGGGACAGGGGCGCTCCTCGGAGACCCAGTACTTC. Residues: CATSMGQGRSSETQYF.